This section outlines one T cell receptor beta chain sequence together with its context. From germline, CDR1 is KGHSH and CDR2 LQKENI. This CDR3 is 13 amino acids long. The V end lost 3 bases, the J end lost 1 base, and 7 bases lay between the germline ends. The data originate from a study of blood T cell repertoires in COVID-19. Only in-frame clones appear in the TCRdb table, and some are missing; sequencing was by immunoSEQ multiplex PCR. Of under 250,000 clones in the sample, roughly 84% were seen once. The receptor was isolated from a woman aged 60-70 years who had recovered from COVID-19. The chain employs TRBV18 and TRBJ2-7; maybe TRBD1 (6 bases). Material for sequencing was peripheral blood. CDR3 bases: TGTGCCAGCTCACCGGGACAATCCTACGAGCAGTACTTC. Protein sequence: CASSPGQSYEQYF.